A single sample is the source of the 2 T cell receptor beta chains below, sequenced in a study of radiotherapy plus CTLA-4 blockade in lung cancer. Data came from immunoSEQ multiplex PCR; TCRdb stores just in-frame clones and leaves some out. The sample lists 81,000 or so clones; around 87% were seen once. The sequencing used peripheral blood, collected from a patient treated with radiotherapy plus ipilimumab. These receptors all stem from a human donor with non-small cell lung cancer who had stable disease on radiotherapy plus ipilimumab.

This chain links TRBV7-9 with TRBJ1-6; D might be TRBD1 (5 bases). This CDR3 is built from 16 residues. Germline CDR1 and CDR2: SEHNR and FQNEAQ (reference sequence). The ends were cut back, 4 bases at V and 3 bases at J, with 13 bases in the middle. CDR3 nucleotides: TGTGCCAGCAGCTCCATCCGGGACGGCTATAATTCACCCCTCCACTTT. Its protein is CASSSIRDGYNSPLHF.

CDR3 DNA: TGTGCCCCAAAGGGACAGCCTCATAATTCACCCCTCCACTTT. It specifies CAPKGQPHNSPLHF. The chain uses TRBV10-3 and TRBJ1-6, with 7 bases identical to TRBD1. V shed 11 bases, J shed 5 bases, and the junction held 9 bases outside the gene matches. The CDR3 extends over 14 amino acids. CDR1 is ENHRY, CDR2 SYGVKD, per germline.